This record covers a single TCR beta chain. What it recognizes is unknown. This sample stems from a study of Graves' ophthalmopathy and Graves' hyperthyroidism. Broader study findings: Most clonotypes expanded in thyroid above 0.001 frequency were present in blood too.

Trimming pared 2 bases from V and 7 bases from J, leaving 17 bases between. Germline V gene data show CDR1 as MGHRA and CDR2 as YSYEKL. This CDR3 contains 16 residues. Researchers took RNA transcripts and amplified TCR beta CDR3 regions from them. The first round was an RT-PCR with HTBI primers, and the second round was a multiplex PCR. TCRdb reanalysed the multiplex PCR reads using MiXCR and keeps one entry per CDR3 protein. The data contain about 500,000 distinct CDR3 sequences, roughly 40% of them singletons. The chain recombines TRBV4-1 with TRBJ2-2, with D maybe TRBD2 (6 bases). Sequences were obtained from peripheral blood or thyroid tissue (not recorded which). This TCR was sampled from an adult man with Graves' hyperthyroidism. The CDR3 spells CASSQPGSSSYGELFF. As DNA, the CDR3 is TGCGCCAGCAGCCAACCCGGGAGCTCATCTTACGGGGAGCTGTTTTTT.